This TCR beta chain derives from a study of beta chain features in type 1 diabetes (dated by TCRdb to about 2018). With respect to the entire study: Patients and healthy donors did not differ in mean age, gender distribution, total cell number or subset yield. A total of 85 million to 140 million sorted cells were examined across all samples, and the number of cells per subset was strongly correlated with RNA yield. The study compared TCRB repertoires of sorted circulating CD4+ T cell subsets between recently diagnosed type 1 diabetes patients and matched healthy donors. Regulatory and stem cell-like memory subsets were isolated from only 8 patients and roughly eight healthy donors, whereas naive and central memory subsets came from all 30 or so donors.

The germline V gene (reference sequence) gives CDR1 as LNHNV and CDR2 as YYDKDF. V was cut back by 4 bases and J by 5 bases, leaving a gap of 11 bases between them. The CDR3, cysteine through phenylalanine, is 13 amino acids long. The entry retains the CDR3 DNA only, 39 bases that are in frame from base 1. A single peripheral blood draw of around 100 mL on average was collected from each donor into heparinised tubes. Using a panel that included CD45RO, CCR7, CD25, CD127, CD95 and CD27, naive, central memory, regulatory and stem cell-like memory CD4+ T cells were sorted on a BD FACSAria II. All sorted populations exceeded 95% purity. PBMCs were isolated immediately by Lymphoprep density gradient centrifugation and stained directly without culture. Samples were stained and sorted in pairs, with one healthy donor and one patient per experiment, so that batch effects were minimized. Worth noting for this clone: Its antigen is still unknown. The sample holds no much larger clone one base away, and base qualities are not on file.

All of the isolated RNA was reverse transcribed with the High Capacity cDNA Reverse Transcription Kit, so expressed TCRB transcripts were sequenced. Deep immunoSEQ sequencing was performed on naive, central memory and regulatory T cell samples, with an average of around 3.4 million total reads per sample. After sorted cells were lysed in RLT buffer, RNA was extracted with DNase-treated RNeasy Micro or Mini kits, with the choice depending on cell number. Each cell subset was processed separately to prevent cross-contamination, with patient and healthy donor samples processed together. TCRB sequences were amplified from cDNA with the immunoSEQ multiplex PCR, producing 87-bp fragments spanning the CDR3 region. Sequencing of the amplicons was done on the Illumina HiSeq platform. As for the original processing: Synthetic template baselines were used to correct PCR bias computationally, reads within Hamming distance 2 were collapsed, and singletons that could not be merged were discarded. By aligning reads against IMGT, V, D and J genes, CDR3 length, and insertions or deletions at six rearrangement sites were assigned. Within each subset, clonotype counts were normalized to the number of sorted cells before true diversity and Gini coefficients were calculated with the tcR R package. The overlap coefficient, calculated on TCRB nucleotide sequences, was used to measure repertoire sharing. As a proxy for the pre-selection repertoire, out-of-frame TCRB sequences from naive cells were analyzed. Imported from immuneACCESS, the table was reduced by TCRdb to in-frame sequences with V and J called. These copies leave out some clones; in studies compared against another copy, an unresolved V gene accounts for under half, and the cause of the remainder is not known. V, J and clone size are taken as reported in that table, and D and trimming were inferred from the DNA itself. For this sample there are about 450,000 clones; approximately 10% appear just once. The leading ten clones occupy over 0.04% of the sample.

Results the study describes overall, beyond this receptor: Because cDNA was sequenced instead of genomic DNA, activated cells with high expression could be over-represented, although the groups did not differ in activation or CD3 levels. Because small numbers of individuals were included in the HLA sub-analyses, any influence of HLA type on TCRB rearrangement was left unresolved. The naive, central memory and regulatory TCRB repertoires appeared to resemble one another more closely among patients than among healthy donors. Patients with type 1 diabetes made fewer insertions and deleted more nucleotides at VDJ recombination sites, implying thymic rearrangement abnormalities. Shorter templates might be favored by PCR, yet because patient and control samples were amplified and corrected together, any such skew would affect both groups equally. A moderate but significant shortening of TCRB CDR3 length was observed in type 1 diabetes patients in all four CD4+ subsets.

The sequenced sample was naive CD4+ T cells from blood. The cell subset or site label, read with the paper, signifies: true naive CD4+ T cells. This clonotype was obtained from a woman under 30 in good health. Here the chain combines TRBV15 and TRBJ1-1, with no confident D gene call. The nucleotide sequence is given as TGTGCCACCAGCAAGGGCGGGAGTACTGAAGCTTTCTTT. This encodes CATSKGGSTEAFF.